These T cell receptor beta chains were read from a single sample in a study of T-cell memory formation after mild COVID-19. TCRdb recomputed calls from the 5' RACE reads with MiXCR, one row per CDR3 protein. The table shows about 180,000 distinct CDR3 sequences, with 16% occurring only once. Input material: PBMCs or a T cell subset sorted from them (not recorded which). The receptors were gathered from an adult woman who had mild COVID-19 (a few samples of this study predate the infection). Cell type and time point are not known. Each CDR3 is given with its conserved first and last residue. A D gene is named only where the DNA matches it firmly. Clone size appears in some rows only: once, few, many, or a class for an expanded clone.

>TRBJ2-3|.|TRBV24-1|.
TGTGCCACCAGTGATTTGCACGAGGGGGGTAGCACAGATACGCAGTATTTT
CATSDLHEGGSTDTQYF
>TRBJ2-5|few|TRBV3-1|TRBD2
TGTGCCAGCAGCCGTAGTCCAGCGGGAGGGCCAGAGACCCAGTACTTC
CASSRSPAGGPETQYF
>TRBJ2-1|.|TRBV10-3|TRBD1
TGTGCCCACCGGACAGGGTCCAATGAGCAGTTCTTC
CAHRTGSNEQFF
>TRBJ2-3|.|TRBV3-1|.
TGTGCCAGCAGCCAAGACGGATCCAACACAGATACGCAGTATTTT
CASSQDGSNTDTQYF
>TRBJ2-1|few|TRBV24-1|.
TGTGCCACCAGTGAATCTCAGGGGGGCTCCTACAATGAGCAGTTCTTC
CATSESQGGSYNEQFF
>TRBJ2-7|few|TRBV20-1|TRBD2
TGCAGTGCTAGATCATTCGGGACTAGCGGGATCCAGAATCCCTACGAGCAGTACTTC
CSARSFGTSGIQNPYEQYF
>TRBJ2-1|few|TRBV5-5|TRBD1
TGTGCCAGCAGCCTGGACAGGGGGCTCCACAATGAGCAGTTCTTC
CASSLDRGLHNEQFF
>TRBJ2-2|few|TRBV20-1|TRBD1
TGCAGTGCTAGAGTTGACAGGGCGAACACCGGGGAGCTGTTTTTT
CSARVDRANTGELFF
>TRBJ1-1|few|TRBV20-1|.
TGCAGTGCTAGGCGCGGCGGGGCCACTGAAGCTTTCTTT
CSARRGGATEAFF
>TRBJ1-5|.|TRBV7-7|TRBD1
TGTGCTAGCAGCCACTGCACAGGGGGCGGTTATAGCAATCAGCCCCAGCATTTT
CASSHCTGGGYSNQPQHF
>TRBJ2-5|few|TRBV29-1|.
TGCAGCGTTGGTACGGAGACCCAGTACTTC
CSVGTETQYF
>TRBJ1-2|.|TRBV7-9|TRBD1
TGTGCCGGATCGGGACAGGTCGGTTTTGTCTTC
CAGSGQVGFVF
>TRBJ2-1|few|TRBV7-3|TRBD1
TGTGCCAGCAGGGACAGGAATGCATATGAGCAGTTCTTC
CASRDRNAYEQFF
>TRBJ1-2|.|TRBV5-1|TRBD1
TGCGCCAGCAGCGCCGCACGACAGGGACGCGACGGCTACACCTTC
CASSAARQGRDGYTF
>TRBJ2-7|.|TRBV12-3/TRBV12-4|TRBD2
TGTGCCAGCAGTCGGGACTACGCGTCGGAGCAGTACTTC
CASSRDYASEQYF
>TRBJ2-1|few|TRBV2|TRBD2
TGTGCCAGCAGCGGGGGCGGGGGGGCCGTCTATGAGCAGTTCTTC
CASSGGGGAVYEQFF
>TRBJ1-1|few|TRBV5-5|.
TGTGCCAGCAGCTTGGCCGGTTCGGACGCAGCCCTTGGGGCTTTCTTT
CASSLAGSDAALGAFF
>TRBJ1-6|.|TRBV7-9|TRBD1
TGTGCCAGCAGCTTTTACCGACAGGGGAGGAATTCACCCCTCCACTTT
CASSFYRQGRNSPLHF
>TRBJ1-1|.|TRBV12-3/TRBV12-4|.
TGTGCCAGCATAGGGTTTGCTGAAGCTTTCTTT
CASIGFAEAFF
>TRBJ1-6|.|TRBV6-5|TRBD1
TGTGCCAGCAGTTACGACAGGGGCAATAATTCACCCCTCCACTTT
CASSYDRGNNSPLHF
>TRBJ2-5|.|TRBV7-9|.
TGTGCCAGCAGCCCACCAAGGACGGCCTCCTCCCAGTACTTC
CASSPPRTASSQYF
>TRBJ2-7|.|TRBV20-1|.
TGCAGTGCCGGCCACAGGGCCGGAGCCGACGAGCAGTACTTC
CSAGHRAGADEQYF
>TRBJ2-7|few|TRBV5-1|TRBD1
TGCGCCAGTTCGGACAGGTCTAGCTCCTACGAGCAGTACTTC
CASSDRSSSYEQYF
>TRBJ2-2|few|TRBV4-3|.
TGCGCCAGCAGCCAAGAAGTTGGGAGGAACACCGGGGAGCTGTTTTTT
CASSQEVGRNTGELFF
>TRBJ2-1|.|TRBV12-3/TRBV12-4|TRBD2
TGTGCCAGCAGCAATGGACTAGCGGGGGGAGGAAATGAGCAGTTCTTC
CASSNGLAGGGNEQFF
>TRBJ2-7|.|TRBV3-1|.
TGTGCCAGCAGCCAGGGGTCAGGACCTCCGGGGGAGCAGTACTTC
CASSQGSGPPGEQYF
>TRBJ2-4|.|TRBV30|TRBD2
TGTGCCTGGAGTGTACGGCGTCTAGCGGGAGAAGGAAACATTCAGTACTTC
CAWSVRRLAGEGNIQYF
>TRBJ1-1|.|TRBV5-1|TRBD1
TGCGCCAGCAGTGGGGGGGACAGTGAAGCTTTCTTT
CASSGGDSEAFF
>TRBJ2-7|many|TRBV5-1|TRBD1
TGCGCCAGCAGCCCCTTGGACAGGAGCTCCTACGAGCAGTACTTC
CASSPLDRSSYEQYF
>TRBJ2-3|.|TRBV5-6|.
TGTGCCAGCAGCCTACGGGGATATACGCAGTATTTT
CASSLRGYTQYF
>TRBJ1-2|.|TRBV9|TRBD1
TGTGCCAGCAGCCCTCAGGGGGCGGCGGGCTACACCTTC
CASSPQGAAGYTF
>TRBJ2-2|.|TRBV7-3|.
TGTGCCAGCAGCTACACCGTGAACACCGGGGAGCTGTTTTTT
CASSYTVNTGELFF
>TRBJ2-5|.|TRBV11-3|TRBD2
TGTGCCAGCAGCTGGGGACTAGCGGGAGTTGAGACCCAGTACTTC
CASSWGLAGVETQYF
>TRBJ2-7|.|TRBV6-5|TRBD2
TGTGCCAGCAGTTACTCCGGGACTAGCGGTTACGAGCAGTACTTC
CASSYSGTSGYEQYF
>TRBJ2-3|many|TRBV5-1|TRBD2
TGCGCCAGCAGCTTCCACGGGACTAGCGGCACAGATACGCAGTATTTT
CASSFHGTSGTDTQYF
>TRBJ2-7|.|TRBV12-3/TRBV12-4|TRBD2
TGTGCCAGCTCCTTAGGACCGGGGGGGCAGTACTTC
CASSLGPGGQYF
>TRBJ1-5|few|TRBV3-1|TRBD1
TGTGCCAGCAGCCAAGGAGGGACAGGGGTTAATCAGCCCCAGCATTTT
CASSQGGTGVNQPQHF
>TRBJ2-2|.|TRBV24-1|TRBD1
TGTGCCACCAGTGATCCGCGGACAGGGTTCACCGGGGAGCTGTTTTTT
CATSDPRTGFTGELFF
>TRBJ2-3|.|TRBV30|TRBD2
TGTGCCTGGAGTTGGCAGGGAGGGGTTTCGAGAGTCTTCCGTACGCAGTATTTT
CAWSWQGGVSRVFRTQYF
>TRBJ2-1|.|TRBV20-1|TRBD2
TGCAGTGCGGAACTAGCGGGGACCTACAATGAGCAGTTCTTC
CSAELAGTYNEQFF
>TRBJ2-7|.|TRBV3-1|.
TGTGCCAGCAGCAAGCAAGTGCAGGGTACCGAGCAGTACTTC
CASSKQVQGTEQYF
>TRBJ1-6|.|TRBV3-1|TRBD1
TGTGCCAGCAGCCGAAAAAGGGGGCCCAGCTCCTATAATTCACCCCTCCACTTT
CASSRKRGPSSYNSPLHF
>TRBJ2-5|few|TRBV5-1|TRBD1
TGCGCCAGCAGACGGACAGGGGGAGGGTACCAAGAGACCCAGTACTTC
CASRRTGGGYQETQYF
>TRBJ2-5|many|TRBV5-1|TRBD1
TGCGCCAGCAGCCCAGACAGGGGTGAGACCCAGTACTTC
CASSPDRGETQYF
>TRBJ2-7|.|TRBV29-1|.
TGCAGCGCCCGGACGGGCGCCTACGAGCAGTACTTC
CSARTGAYEQYF